These 27 T cell receptor beta chains originate from one sample sequenced in a study of cytomegalovirus exposure and HLA in healthy donors (dated by TCRdb to 2015 to 2018). Libraries were made using the immunoSEQ multiplex PCR assay. The source is immuneACCESS, and TCRdb retained only in-frame sequences with V and J called. Part of the clones is not carried over; for the studies checked, unresolved V genes explain less than half of this, and the remainder is unexplained. For this sample the table gives over 70,000 clones, of which around nine tenths were detected only once. The ten most abundant clones make up 3% to 4% of the sample. Sequenced: PBMCs. The receptors derive from a woman aged 18-29 years in good health and CMV-seropositive.

V gene TRBV27 combines with J gene TRBJ2-7; the match to TRBD2 covers 14 bases. The CDR3 extends over 16 amino acids. V gave up 5 bases and J gave up 3 bases; unmatched junction bases: 6. Germline loops: CDR1 MNHEY, CDR2 SMNVEV (reference sequence). The CDR3 region is CASSVGLAGAFYEQYF. The CDR3 bases are TGTGCCAGCAGTGTGGGACTAGCGGGAGCGTTCTACGAGCAGTACTTC.

This rearrangement joins TRBV15 to TRBJ2-7; weak D call: TRBD2 (6 bases). CDR1 is LNHNV, CDR2 YYDKDF, per germline (reference sequence). V shed 0 bases and J shed 2 bases, with 35 bases lying between them. The CDR3 loop spans 23 amino acids. The CDR3 reads CATSRDSWGENRESNAGTYEQYF. In nucleotides, the CDR3 is TGTGCCACCAGCAGAGATAGTTGGGGCGAAAACCGGGAGTCAAATGCTGGGACCTACGAGCAGTACTTC. Together with reference TRBV15 and TRBJ2-7, the CDR3 gives the full variable domain: DAMVIQNPRYQVTQFGKPVTLSCSQTLNHNVMYWYQQKSSQAPKLLFHYYDKDFNNEADTPDNFQSRRPNTSFCFLDIRSPGLGDTAMYLCATSRDSWGENRESNAGTYEQYFGPGTRLTVT.

The chain recombines TRBV7-9 with TRBJ1-1; D gene uncertain. Trimming pared 4 bases from V and 0 bases from J, leaving 6 bases between. CDR1 and CDR2 (germline): SEHNR, FQNEAQ (reference sequence). This CDR3 is built from 13 residues. Here the CDR3 reads CASSSKLNTEAFF. The CDR3 nucleotides read TGTGCCAGCAGCTCAAAATTGAACACTGAAGCTTTCTTT.

The CDR3 bases are TGTGCCAGTAGTCCTCCGGGGGGGGACACCGGGGAGCTGTTTTTT. Its translation: CASSPPGGDTGELFF. This chain uses TRBV19 with TRBJ2-2; TRBD2 matches at 8 bases. The CDR3 contains 15 residues. CDR1 LNHDA and CDR2 SQIVND come from the germline V gene (reference sequence). V lost 5 bases and J lost 3; bases outside the gene matches: 5.

The chain links TRBV29-1 to TRBJ1-2, with D maybe TRBD1 (5 bases). Trimming shortened V by 5 bases and J by 8 bases, and 21 bases separated the two germline ends. CDR1 is SQVTM, CDR2 ANQGSEA, per germline. This CDR3 has 14 amino acids. As DNA, the CDR3 is TGCAGCGTTATAGAACAGGCCCCAAGGGTCGGCTACACCTTC. This encodes CSVIEQAPRVGYTF.

This clone was recorded a few times. This rearrangement joins TRBV27 to TRBJ1-3, with a possible D match to TRBD1 (5 bases). Germline assignment: CDR1 MNHEY and CDR2 SMNVEV (reference sequence). The CDR3 totals 18 residues. Trimming removed 5 bases at V and 1 base at J, with 21 bases between. The CDR3 protein is CASSRGGGWDMSGNTIYF. CDR3 nucleotides: TGTGCCAGCAGTCGTGGGGGGGGGTGGGATATGTCTGGAAACACCATATATTTT.

This clone was recorded only once. This chain uses TRBV21-1 with TRBJ1-6; TRBD1, the table's D call, lacks a check against the DNA. TRBV21-1 is flagged as a pseudogene. CDR3 size: 19 residues. The CDR3 loop reads CASRVTSGTGGVPNSPLHF. DNA of the CDR3: TGTGCCAGCAGAGTCACTTCCGGGACAGGGGGCGTCCCCAATTCACCCCTCCACTTT.

This chain links TRBV7-9 with TRBJ1-6; 7 nucleotides match TRBD1. Germline values: CDR1 SEHNR, CDR2 FQNEAQ (reference sequence). V lost 1 base to trimming and J lost 8 bases; unmatched junction nucleotides: 2. The CDR3 contains 14 residues. CDR3 loop: CASSLDRGYSPLHF. The CDR3 DNA is TGTGCCAGCAGCTTAGACAGGGGTTATTCACCCCTCCACTTT.

This clone showed up just once. Here the CDR3 DNA reads TGTGCCAGCAGCCCCAGACCCCGCCAGGGGTCCTACAATGAGCAGTTCTTC. Amino acids: CASSPRPRQGSYNEQFF. The J gene is TRBJ2-1, the V gene TRBV9; a weak D match, TRBD1 (6 bases). Germline-derived CDR1 and CDR2 are SGDLS and YYNGEE. The CDR3 is 17 amino acids. Trimming took 4 bases from V and 1 from J, leaving 18 bases between them.

The V gene is TRBV7-9, the J gene TRBJ2-1; D is perhaps TRBD2 (6 bases). The V gene's germline CDR1 is SEHNR and CDR2 FQNEAQ (reference sequence). The CDR3 is 15 amino acids. Trimming cost V 2 bases and J 1 base, with 9 bases left between them. Here the CDR3 DNA reads TGTGCCAGCAGCTTATCGGGGGTTTCCTACAATGAGCAGTTCTTC. This translates into CASSLSGVSYNEQFF. Variable domain in full (rest from reference TRBV7-9 and TRBJ2-1): DTGVSQNPRHKITKRGQNVTFRCDPISEHNRLYWYRQTLGQGPEFLTYFQNEAQLEKSRLLSDRFSAERPKGSFSTLEIQRTEQGDSAMYLCASSLSGVSYNEQFFGPGTRLTVL.

The chain couples TRBV9 to TRBJ2-1; D might be TRBD1 (5 bases). The length of the CDR3 is 15 residues. Germline V gene lookup returns CDR1 SGDLS and CDR2 YYNGEE. Trimming took 2 bases from V and 6 from J, leaving 15 bases between them. CDR3 nucleotides: TGTGCCAGCAGCGTGCAGGGCTCTTCTTTCAATGAGCAGTTCTTC. It yields the protein CASSVQGSSFNEQFF.

This sequence joins TRBV4-1 and TRBJ2-7; 8 nucleotides match TRBD2. Trimming took 0 bases from V and 4 from J; bases not matched to a gene: 5. The germline V gene has CDR1 MGHRA and CDR2 YSYEKL. The CDR3 contains 15 residues. The CDR3 protein is CASSQDTSGPYEQYF. DNA of the CDR3: TGCGCCAGCAGCCAAGATACTAGCGGTCCTTACGAGCAGTACTTC.

This chain connects TRBV9 to TRBJ1-1; D may be TRBD1 (6 bases). The germline CDR1 and CDR2 sequences are SGDLS and YYNGEE. This CDR3 is 16 amino acids long. V dropped 4 bases and J dropped 0 bases, with 16 bases sitting between them. CDR3 protein: CASSRTGMGMNTEAFF. The CDR3 DNA reads TGTGCCAGCAGCCGAACAGGGATGGGGATGAACACTGAAGCTTTCTTT.

This chain uses TRBV11-3 with TRBJ2-7; 10 bases map to TRBD1. The junction had 4 bases not matched to a gene; V was cut back by 3 bases and J by 5 bases. Looked up from germline, CDR1 is SGHNT and CDR2 is YENEEA. There are 14 residues in the CDR3. Here the CDR3 DNA reads TGTGCCAGCAGCTTGGGACAGGGGCTCCACGAGCAGTACTTC. Translating it yields CASSLGQGLHEQYF.

This chain links TRBV30 with TRBJ2-1; tentative D call: TRBD2 (6 bases). Trimming pared 4 bases from V and 3 bases from J, leaving 10 bases between. The CDR3 extends over 13 amino acids. Germline V CDR1 and CDR2: GTSNPN, SVGIG (reference sequence). The CDR3 DNA sequence: TGTGCCTGGAACGGGGGTCTCTACAATGAGCAGTTCTTC. Amino acid sequence: CAWNGGLYNEQFF.

The rearrangement joins TRBV4-1 to TRBJ2-5; perhaps TRBD2 as D (6 bases). V was shortened by 0 bases and J by 5 bases, with 10 bases between the two germline ends. Germline CDR1 is MGHRA and CDR2 is YSYEKL. The CDR3 length is 14 residues. The DNA for the CDR3 is TGCGCCAGCAGCCAAGAGGAGGGTCCGGAGACCCAGTACTTC. Translated: CASSQEEGPETQYF.

The chain uses TRBV30 and TRBJ2-3; TRBD1 agrees at 7 bases. The CDR3 spans 11 residues. Looked up from germline, CDR1 is GTSNPN and CDR2 is SVGIG (reference sequence). J was trimmed by 14 bases and V by 3 bases; bases with no gene match: 8. The CDR3 DNA sequence: TGTGCCTGGAGGAGACAGGGCGGACTGTATTTT. Its protein product is CAWRRQGGLYF.

This chain joins TRBV27 and TRBJ2-7; TRBD2 aligns across 11 bases. Germline assignment: CDR1 MNHEY and CDR2 SMNVEV (reference sequence). CDR3 length equals 14 residues. With V trimmed by 3 bases and J by 5 bases, 3 bases remained unmatched. CDR3 bases: TGTGCCAGCAGTTTTAGCGGGAGGGTGAACGAGCAGTACTTC. It specifies CASSFSGRVNEQYF.

V is TRBV6-1 and J is TRBJ2-1; 8 nucleotides align to TRBD2. Germline loops: CDR1 MNHNS, CDR2 SASEGT. The CDR3 length is 15 residues. The J segment lost 9 bases and the V segment lost 8 bases, leaving 15 bases of the junction unmatched. In DNA form, the CDR3 reads TGTGCCAGCCCCCGGGGTAGCGGGACTCAGGGTGAGCAGTTCTTC. As protein: CASPRGSGTQGEQFF.

J is TRBJ2-6 and V is TRBV4-1; D call uncertain. V was pared by 0 bases and J by 0 bases, with 9 bases between. This CDR3 has 17 residues. Germline V lookup: CDR1 MGHRA, CDR2 YSYEKL. DNA for the CDR3: TGCGCCAGCAGCCAAGAATATCGGAGCTCTGGGGCCAACGTCCTGACTTTC. It yields the protein CASSQEYRSSGANVLTF.

This clone occurred a few times. V gene TRBV4-1 combines with J gene TRBJ1-5; D is perhaps TRBD1 (5 bases). Germline CDR1 MGHRA, CDR2 YSYEKL. The CDR3 loop spans 15 amino acids. Trimming left V 1 base short and J 3 bases short, with 10 bases between. As DNA, the CDR3 is TGCGCCAGCAGCCAAGTTGACAGCATCAATCAGCCCCAGCATTTT. Translating gives CASSQVDSINQPQHF.

J is TRBJ2-3 and V is TRBV29-1, with 7 bases fitting TRBD2. This CDR3 region has 14 residues. Trimming at V came to 2 bases and at J to 1 base, leaving 3 bases not matched to a gene. CDR1 and CDR2 from the germline V gene are SQVTM and ANQGSEA. CDR3 DNA: TGCAGCGTTGAAAGGCTAGCGGGCACAGATACGCAGTATTTT. Residues: CSVERLAGTDTQYF.

The genes are TRBV28 and TRBJ2-7, with 7 bases aligning to TRBD1. J lost 3 bases, V lost 3 bases, and 8 bases had no gene match. This CDR3 spans 15 amino acids. Germline loops: CDR1 MDHEN, CDR2 SYDVKM. The CDR3: CASSLDGTENYEQYF. CDR3 in DNA: TGTGCCAGCAGTTTGGACGGGACAGAAAACTACGAGCAGTACTTC.

V gene TRBV15 combines with J gene TRBJ2-7, with D perhaps matching TRBD2 (6 bases). CDR1 and CDR2 (germline): LNHNV, YYDKDF (reference sequence). The CDR3 extends over 15 amino acids. V was clipped by 0 bases and J by 3 bases, with 12 bases between them. The CDR3 loop reads CATSRDSGKGYEQYF. CDR3 nucleotides: TGTGCCACCAGCAGAGATAGCGGCAAGGGCTACGAGCAGTACTTC.

The chain links TRBV28 to TRBJ2-1, with a weak D call TRBD1 (5 bases). Trimming stripped 6 bases from V and 5 bases from J, with 17 bases between. Germline CDR1 reads MDHEN; CDR2 reads SYDVKM. The CDR3 spans 15 residues. In DNA, the CDR3 is TGTGCCAGCAGCGAGCCCCAGGGAATGCACAATGAGCAGTTCTTC. Protein sequence: CASSEPQGMHNEQFF.

The chain joins TRBV2 to TRBJ2-1; 8 positions agree with TRBD2. V was pared by 3 bases and J by 10 bases, with 8 bases of the junction left unmatched. This CDR3 region has 14 residues. The germline V gene encodes CDR1 SNHLY and CDR2 FYNNEI. The CDR3 bases are TGTGCCAGCAGTGAGTTGGGGACTAGTCTGGAGCAGTTCTTC. Translated, it gives CASSELGTSLEQFF.

V and J are TRBV7-2 and TRBJ2-5; tentative D call: TRBD2 (5 bases). Looked up from germline, CDR1 is SGHTA and CDR2 is FQGNSA. The V end lost 3 bases, the J end lost 5 bases, and 16 bases lay between the germline ends. The CDR3 covers 15 residues. CDR3: CASSLWTPGGETQYF. The DNA for the CDR3 is TGTGCCAGCAGCTTGTGGACTCCCGGTGGGGAGACCCAGTACTTC.